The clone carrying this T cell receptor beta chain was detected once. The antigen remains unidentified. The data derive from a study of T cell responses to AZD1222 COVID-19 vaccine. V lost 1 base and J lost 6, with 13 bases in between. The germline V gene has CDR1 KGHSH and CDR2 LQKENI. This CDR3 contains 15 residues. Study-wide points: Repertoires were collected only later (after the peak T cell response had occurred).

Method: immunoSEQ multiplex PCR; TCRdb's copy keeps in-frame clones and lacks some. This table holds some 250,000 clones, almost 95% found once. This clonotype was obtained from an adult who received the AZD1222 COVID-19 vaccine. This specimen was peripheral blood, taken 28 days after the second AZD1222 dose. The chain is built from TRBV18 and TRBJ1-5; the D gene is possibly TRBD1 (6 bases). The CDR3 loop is CASSPRSGDGQPQHF. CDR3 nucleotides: TGTGCCAGCTCACCACGATCAGGGGACGGTCAGCCCCAGCATTTT.